The present T cell receptor beta chain was sequenced within a study of T cells in Graves' hyperthyroidism and ophthalmopathy. The germline V gene encodes CDR1 GTSNPN and CDR2 SVGIG (reference sequence). The CDR3 extends over 11 amino acids. It was RNA transcripts that yielded the amplified TCR beta CDR3 regions. During a first-round RT-PCR of the TCR CDR3, the HTBI primer set was used. TCRdb re-derived calls from the multiplex PCR reads in MiXCR, one entry per CDR3 protein. The sample holds under 250,000 distinct CDR3 sequences; about a sixth are singletons and the top ten take about 50%. Hyperthyroidism, newly diagnosed and lasting under 2 months, affected patients aged 18 to 65. The study left out patients who had uncontrolled infection, other autoimmune disease, pregnancy or lactation. Clinical symptoms, serum thyroxine, TRAb, thyroid ultrasound and orbital computed tomography established diagnosis.

The sequence derives from a woman aged 45-60 years with Graves' hyperthyroidism. V usage is TRBV30 and J usage is TRBJ2-5, with D possibly being TRBD1 or TRBD2 (6 bases each). Source material: blood. Here the CDR3 DNA reads TGTGCGAGGGGGGTGGGGGAGACCCAGTACTTC. This translates into CARGVGETQYF.